Following are 24 T cell receptor beta chains from one sample sequenced in a study of T cell responses to AZD1222 COVID-19 vaccine. Data came from immunoSEQ multiplex PCR; TCRdb stores just in-frame clones and leaves some out. The sample has 35,000 to 50,000 clones; around 80% are singletons. The specimen comprised peripheral blood, sampled 28 days after the second dose of the MenACWY control vaccine. The receptors shown here come from an adult who received the MenACWY meningococcal vaccine as a control.

The chain combines TRBV3-1 (or the pseudogene TRBV3-2) with TRBJ2-7; TRBD2 agrees at 12 bases. With V trimmed by 1 base and J by 2 bases, 0 bases remained unmatched. CDR1 LGHDT and CDR2 YNNKEL come from the germline V gene (reference sequence). CDR3 length: 15 amino acids. CDR3 region: CASSQGTSGTYEQYF. The CDR3 nucleotides are TGTGCCAGCAGCCAAGGGACTAGCGGGACCTACGAGCAGTACTTC.

The chain recombines TRBV7-9 with TRBJ1-2; no clear D gene. From germline, CDR1 is SEHNR and CDR2 FQNEAQ (reference sequence). This CDR3 is built from 14 residues. V gave up 5 bases and J gave up 1 base, with 11 bases separating them. The CDR3, as DNA: TGTGCCAGCAGCGCAGGCCGAATTAACTATGGCTACACCTTC. Translated, it gives CASSAGRINYGYTF.

The chain recombines TRBV11-2 with TRBJ2-7; D possibly corresponds to TRBD1 (5 bases). Trimming removed 5 bases from V and 6 bases from J, with 14 bases in between. The CDR3 consists of 13 residues. From germline, CDR1 is SGHAT and CDR2 FQNNGV. CDR3 region: CASSPQGKGEQYV. The CDR3 nucleotides are TGTGCCAGCAGCCCTCAGGGAAAAGGCGAGCAGTACGTC.

The chain has TRBV19 and TRBJ2-7, with TRBD2 identical over 7 bases. Germline CDR1 and CDR2: LNHDA and SQIVND (reference sequence). After removal of 3 bases from V and 0 bases from J, the junction contained 2 bases not matched to a gene. This CDR3 comprises 14 residues. CDR3 sequence (DNA): TGTGCCAGTAGTATTGGCGGGGGCTCCTACGAGCAGTACTTC. Translating gives CASSIGGGSYEQYF.

This clone was observed once. This chain connects TRBV15 to TRBJ2-3; D is perhaps TRBD1 (5 bases). V shed 3 bases and J shed 3 bases, with 13 bases lying between them. This CDR3 is 15 amino acids long. Germline V gene sequence: CDR1 LNHNV, CDR2 YYDKDF (reference sequence). Written as DNA, the CDR3 is TGTGCCACCAGCAGGGACACGGGTACAACAGATACGCAGTATTTT. Amino acid sequence: CATSRDTGTTDTQYF.

This chain links TRBV5-1 with TRBJ2-4; perhaps TRBD2 as D (6 bases). The CDR3 runs 16 residues. Germline CDR1 SGHRS, CDR2 YFSETQ. Between the trimmed V and J ends, which lost 5 bases and 4 bases, there was a span of 19 bases. CDR3 DNA: TGCGCCAGCAGTTTAGGGCCGGGGGAAAGAAAAAACATTCAGTACTTC. It translates to CASSLGPGERKNIQYF.

This rearrangement joins TRBV7-9 to TRBJ2-2, with D perhaps matching TRBD1 (5 bases). This CDR3 has 13 amino acids. V lost 3 bases, J lost 5 bases, and 7 bases lay in between. Germline lookup yields CDR1 SEHNR and CDR2 FQNEAQ (reference sequence). The CDR3 coding sequence is TGTGCCAGCAGCTTTACAGGAACCGGGGAGCTGTTTTTT. It translates to CASSFTGTGELFF.

The chain couples TRBV9 to TRBJ2-7; no firm D call. Germline-derived CDR1 and CDR2 are SGDLS and YYNGEE. The CDR3 consists of 13 residues. The germline V and J ends were trimmed by 3 bases and 7 bases, with 14 bases remaining between them. CDR3 protein: CASSAASASEQYF. In nucleotides, the CDR3 is TGTGCCAGCAGCGCAGCTTCCGCCTCGGAGCAGTACTTC.

J is TRBJ1-1 and V is TRBV30; D is uncertain. Germline loops: CDR1 GTSNPN, CDR2 SVGIG (reference sequence). This CDR3 is built from 10 residues. V lost 1 base to trimming and J lost 5 bases, with 2 bases between them. The CDR3 loop is CAWSGTEAFF. The CDR3 DNA follows: TGTGCCTGGAGTGGTACTGAAGCTTTCTTT.

The rearrangement uses TRBV21-1 and TRBJ2-7. TRBV21-1 is a documented pseudogene. CDR3 length equals 12 residues. The CDR3 is CASSSLKDEQYF. DNA of the CDR3: TGTGCCAGCAGCAGCCTGAAGGACGAGCAGTACTTC.

The chain uses TRBV2 and TRBJ2-7; TRBD1 matches 10 bases. Germline loops: CDR1 SNHLY, CDR2 FYNNEI. This CDR3 comprises 16 residues. With 4 bases clipped from V and 2 bases from J, the junction kept 8 bases outside the gene matches. The CDR3 coding sequence is TGTGCCAGCAGTGGGGGGACAGGGGCGACTACCTACGAGCAGTACTTC. This sequence encodes CASSGGTGATTYEQYF.

This chain uses TRBV5-1 with TRBJ2-6, with a tentative D call TRBD2 (7 bases). The CDR3 totals 18 residues. V lost 2 bases, J lost 0 bases, and 15 bases lay in between. CDR1 and CDR2 (germline): SGHRS, YFSETQ. The chain's CDR3 is CASSFKRDTSSGANVLTF. CDR3 in DNA: TGCGCCAGCAGCTTCAAGCGGGACACGTCCTCTGGGGCCAACGTCCTGACTTTC.

This clone was recorded a few times. The chain joins TRBV12-2 to TRBJ1-3; the table's D call of TRBD1 was not tested on the DNA. TRBV12-2 is designated a pseudogene. CDR3 length: 13 amino acids. The CDR3, as DNA: TGTGCAAGTCGCGTCCAGGATGGAAACACCATATATTTT. It translates to CASRVQDGNTIYF.

The chain links TRBV27 to TRBJ2-1; perhaps TRBD2 as D (6 bases). CDR1 is MNHEY, CDR2 SMNVEV, per germline (reference sequence). The germline V and J ends were trimmed by 4 bases and 0 bases, with 16 bases remaining between them. The CDR3 has 17 amino acids. The CDR3 spells CASSYARGRSSYNEQFF. The DNA of the CDR3 is TGTGCCAGCAGTTATGCCCGGGGGAGGAGCTCCTACAATGAGCAGTTCTTC.

The J gene is TRBJ1-1, the V gene TRBV28; D not certain. CDR3 length: 13 residues. CDR1 and CDR2 (germline): MDHEN, SYDVKM. The germline V and J ends were trimmed by 3 bases and 0 bases, with 5 bases remaining between them. CDR3 sequence: CASSLDMNTEAFF. The CDR3 DNA reads as TGTGCCAGCAGTTTGGATATGAACACTGAAGCTTTCTTT.

V gene TRBV6-5 combines with J gene TRBJ2-5; D gene unclear. The ends were cut back, 5 bases at V and 9 bases at J, with 13 bases in the middle. This CDR3 has 12 residues. In germline, CDR1 is MNHEY, CDR2 SVGAGI. The DNA of the CDR3 is TGTGCCAGCAGTAAGGAGAGATGGGCCCAGTACTTC. It specifies CASSKERWAQYF.

The chain employs TRBV5-1 and TRBJ1-6, with 7 nucleotides matching TRBD1. This CDR3 comprises 14 residues. J was trimmed by 6 bases and V by 4 bases; bases with no gene match: 4. CDR1 and CDR2 (germline): SGHRS, YFSETQ. The CDR3 DNA reads TGCGCCAGCAGCGCCGGGACAGTTAATTCACCCCTCCACTTT. Its translation: CASSAGTVNSPLHF. Using reference TRBV5-1 and TRBJ1-6 for the parts outside the CDR3, the full variable domain is KAGVTQTPRYLIKTRGQQVTLSCSPISGHRSVSWYQQTPGQGLQFLFEYFSETQRNKGNFPGRFSGRQFSNSRSEMNVSTLELGDSALYLCASSAGTVNSPLHFGNGTRLTVT.

The chain combines TRBV11-1 with TRBJ2-3, with TRBD1 matching over 8 bases. The germline CDR1 and CDR2 sequences are SGHAT and FQDESV (reference sequence). This CDR3 region has 15 residues. The trim removed 0 bases at V and 3 bases at J, leaving 2 bases unmatched. CDR3 residues: CASSLAGTGTDTQYF. CDR3 in DNA: TGTGCCAGCAGCTTAGCCGGGACAGGAACAGATACGCAGTATTTT.

V gene TRBV28 combines with J gene TRBJ2-2, with 11 bases that match TRBD2. J gave up 4 bases and V 5 bases, and 6 bases lay outside the gene matches. Germline-derived CDR1 and CDR2 are MDHEN and SYDVKM. The CDR3 totals 16 residues. The CDR3 nucleotides read TGTGCCAGCAGTATACTAGCGGGAGCTGGCACCGGGGAGCTGTTTTTT. Translating it yields CASSILAGAGTGELFF.

The rearrangement uses TRBV2 and TRBJ1-5, with 7 bases fitting TRBD1. CDR3 length: 16 amino acids. J was trimmed by 0 bases and V by 8 bases; bases with no gene match: 10. Germline V gives CDR1 SNHLY, CDR2 FYNNEI. Written as DNA, the CDR3 is TGTGCCAGCCGAGGGGACAGCACCTATAGCAATCAGCCCCAGCATTTT. It yields the protein CASRGDSTYSNQPQHF.

This chain uses TRBV15 with TRBJ2-1, with 7 bases that match TRBD2. This CDR3 is 15 amino acids long. Losses at the gene ends were 1 base for V and 5 bases for J; bases not matched to a gene: 5. CDR1 is LNHNV and CDR2 is YYDKDF in the germline V gene (reference sequence). The chain's CDR3 is CATSRGGGRHNEQFF. The CDR3 DNA reads as TGTGCCACCAGCAGAGGGGGAGGGAGGCACAATGAGCAGTTCTTC.

The chain links TRBV6-5 to TRBJ1-1; 9 nucleotides line up with TRBD1. Germline CDR1 reads MNHEY; CDR2 reads SVGAGI. The J segment lost 3 bases and the V segment lost 0 bases, leaving 2 bases of the junction unmatched. The CDR3 is made up of 15 amino acids. The CDR3 bases are TGTGCCAGCAGTTACTCGAGGACAGGGGACACTGAAGCTTTCTTT. It codes for CASSYSRTGDTEAFF.

The chain joins TRBV7-2 to TRBJ2-5; TRBD2 might be the D (5 bases). The CDR3 spans 15 residues. The V gene's germline CDR1 is SGHTA and CDR2 FQGNSA. V was trimmed by 1 base and J by 5 bases, leaving 14 bases between them. The CDR3 sequence: CASSLDTTRSETQYF. As DNA, the CDR3 is TGTGCCAGCAGCTTAGACACCACTAGAAGTGAGACCCAGTACTTC.

This chain joins TRBV9 and TRBJ2-1; D may be TRBD1 (5 bases). V was clipped by 0 bases and J by 7 bases, with 17 bases between them. The CDR3 runs to 16 residues. The V gene's germline CDR1 is SGDLS and CDR2 YYNGEE. DNA of the CDR3: TGTGCCAGCAGCGTAGAGTCTGGGGCGATACAAAATGAGCAGTTCTTC. Translation: CASSVESGAIQNEQFF.